This T cell receptor (beta chain) is from a study of vaccination effects on CD4 cells after COVID-19. At the level of the study: Samples that were drawn after vaccination came a median of 72 days after the second dose.

Assay used: immunoSEQ multiplex PCR; TCRdb lists only in-frame clones, some missing. This table has under 40,000 clones, around four fifths appearing once. V shed 4 bases and J shed 0 bases, with 19 bases lying between them. This CDR3 has 17 amino acids. The germline V gene encodes CDR1 SGHRS and CDR2 YFSETQ. General study findings and limits: Only a few convalescent patients and no early post-infection timepoints featured in the study.

Comment on this clone: The antigen is not known.

Expansion with viral peptide pools was applied to antigen-specific CD4+ T cells by the ViraFEST assay prior to sequencing. CD4+ T cells were isolated after nine to ten days of culture. All study participants received two doses of BNT162b2 or mRNA-1273 vaccine. None of these healthy vaccinees had been infected with SARS-CoV-2 before vaccination. This TCR derives from a human donor who received a COVID-19 vaccine. Some clones in this sample may be carry-over from other donors' samples. The specimen was CD4+ T cells from PBMCs cultured with HCoV-NL63 spike peptides, collected after COVID-19 vaccination. This rearrangement joins TRBV5-1 to TRBJ1-1; D might be TRBD1 (6 bases). The CDR3 nucleotides read TGCGCCAGCAGCCCCGAGGGGGTCCCGGATCTGAACACTGAAGCTTTCTTT. This gives the protein CASSPEGVPDLNTEAFF.